This record looks at one T cell receptor beta chain sequence and its context. Its antigen is as yet unknown. The sample comes from a study of cytomegalovirus exposure and HLA in healthy donors. Study-level points and caveats: With high specificity and sensitivity, the classifier reportedly diagnosed cytomegalovirus status. The study reported that TCR beta sequences accurately predicted HLA-A and HLA-B alleles in most subjects.

Researchers ran the PCR with 60 Vbeta and 13 Jbeta primers. Repertoires were generated with immunoSEQ multiplex PCR, while TCRdb's copy carries only in-frame clones and drops some. This table has some 150,000 clones, 70% to 85% appearing once. Germline V gene data show CDR1 as DFQATT and CDR2 as SNEGSKA (reference sequence). Trimming took 6 bases from V and 3 from J, leaving 5 bases between them. CDR3 length equals 10 residues. Healthy bone marrow donors made up the donors. When sampled, the donors appeared nominally healthy, though they likely had unrecorded immune exposures. Input material: PBMCs. The V and J genes are TRBV20-1 and TRBJ2-5; D is unresolved. The clonotype comes from a woman between 35 and 50 years old in good health and CMV-seronegative. The CDR3 DNA follows: TGCAGTGCGTATAAAGAGACCCAGTACTTC. This sequence encodes CSAYKETQYF.